Listed below are T cell receptor beta chains from one sample, sequenced in a study of blood T cell repertoires in COVID-19. Method: immunoSEQ multiplex PCR; TCRdb's copy keeps in-frame clones and lacks some. The sample includes about 53,000 clones, about 83% of them seen just once. Sequenced material: peripheral blood. The receptors stem from a man in his forties or fifties with acute or convalescent COVID-19. The CDR3 runs from the conserved cysteine through the conserved F or W. Each record gives: V gene, D gene, CDR3 length, clone size, J gene, CDR3 protein, CDR3 DNA. The D gene is left open where the match is weak. Clone size is not always given. Where it is, it says once, few, many or a class for expanded clones.

V: TRBV24-1
D: TRBD1
length: 15
size: NA
J: TRBJ1-5
CDR3: CATSEGQGLNQPQHF
DNA: TGTGCCACCAGTGAGGGACAGGGGCTTAATCAGCCCCAGCATTTT

V: TRBV5-1
D: TRBD1
length: 13
size: NA
J: TRBJ2-5
CDR3: CASSLGTGETQYF
DNA: TGCGCCAGCAGCTTGGGGACAGGAGAGACCCAGTACTTC

V: TRBV12-3/TRBV12-4
D: NA
length: 13
size: NA
J: TRBJ1-1
CDR3: CASSFLSGTEAFF
DNA: TGTGCCAGCAGTTTCTTATCGGGCACTGAAGCTTTCTTT

V: TRBV11-2
D: NA
length: 19
size: NA
J: TRBJ1-6
CDR3: CASSLVGITTSSYNSPLHF
DNA: TGTGCCAGCAGCTTAGTAGGAATCACTACCAGCTCCTATAATTCACCCCTCCACTTT

V: TRBV4-1
D: TRBD1
length: 14
size: NA
J: TRBJ1-4
CDR3: CASSQRDRGEKLFF
DNA: TGCGCCAGCAGCCAACGAGACAGGGGAGAAAAACTGTTTTTT

V: TRBV3-1/TRBV3-2
D: NA
length: 15
size: NA
J: TRBJ2-1
CDR3: CASSPTGRFYNEQFF
DNA: TGTGCCAGCAGCCCTACAGGACGATTCTACAATGAGCAGTTCTTC

V: TRBV6-5
D: NA
length: 15
size: NA
J: TRBJ2-7
CDR3: CASSYSWQGTYEQYF
DNA: TGTGCCAGCAGTTACTCCTGGCAGGGCACCTACGAGCAGTACTTC

V: TRBV6-6
D: NA
length: 16
size: NA
J: TRBJ2-7
CDR3: CASRRFGSFSSYEQYF
DNA: TGTGCCAGCAGACGTTTTGGCAGTTTCTCCTCCTACGAGCAGTACTTC

V: TRBV18
D: NA
length: 14
size: NA
J: TRBJ2-1
CDR3: CASSPTSTYNEQFF
DNA: TGTGCCAGCTCACCAACTTCGACATACAATGAGCAGTTCTTC

V: TRBV3-1/TRBV3-2
D: NA
length: 13
size: NA
J: TRBJ1-3
CDR3: CASSPLSGNTIYF
DNA: TGTGCCAGCAGCCCCCTCTCTGGAAACACCATATATTTT

V: TRBV10-3
D: NA
length: 11
size: NA
J: TRBJ2-1
CDR3: CATGSYNEQFF
DNA: TGTGCAACAGGATCCTACAATGAGCAGTTCTTC

V: TRBV7-2
D: NA
length: 14
size: NA
J: TRBJ1-5
CDR3: CASSRTHRNQPQHF
DNA: TGTGCCAGCAGCCGGACACATCGCAATCAGCCCCAGCATTTT

V: TRBV12-3/TRBV12-4
D: NA
length: 13
size: NA
J: TRBJ2-2
CDR3: CASIQLRTGELFF
DNA: TGTGCCAGCATCCAATTGAGGACCGGGGAGCTGTTTTTT

V: TRBV7-9
D: TRBD1
length: 14
size: NA
J: TRBJ1-1
CDR3: CASSSHRGNTEAFF
DNA: TGTGCCAGCAGCTCACACAGGGGTAACACTGAAGCTTTCTTT

V: TRBV15
D: TRBD2
length: 17
size: few
J: TRBJ2-1
CDR3: CATSRDGGRAYYNEQFF
DNA: TGTGCCACCAGCAGAGATGGCGGGAGGGCCTACTACAATGAGCAGTTCTTC

V: TRBV5-6
D: NA
length: 15
size: NA
J: TRBJ2-3
CDR3: CASSLVRAYTDTQYF
DNA: TGTGCCAGCAGCTTGGTCAGGGCGTACACAGATACGCAGTATTTT

V: TRBV28
D: TRBD1
length: 17
size: NA
J: TRBJ1-2
CDR3: CASSPGQAPYRNYGYTF
DNA: TGTGCCAGCAGCCCAGGACAGGCCCCATACCGTAACTATGGCTACACCTTC

V: TRBV18
D: TRBD1
length: 16
size: NA
J: TRBJ1-2
CDR3: CASSPNGDRANYGYTF
DNA: TGTGCCAGCTCGCCGAATGGGGACAGAGCTAACTATGGCTACACCTTC

V: TRBV6-1
D: NA
length: 14
size: few
J: TRBJ2-1
CDR3: CASSETGWRNEQFF
DNA: TGTGCCAGCAGTGAAACCGGTTGGAGAAATGAGCAGTTCTTC

V: TRBV6-5
D: NA
length: 15
size: few
J: TRBJ1-1
CDR3: CASTGERSVNTEAFF
DNA: TGTGCCAGCACCGGGGAGCGAAGCGTGAACACTGAAGCTTTCTTT

V: TRBV28
D: TRBD1
length: 15
size: once
J: TRBJ2-7
CDR3: CASSSLGQASYEQYF
DNA: TGTGCCAGCAGTTCCTTGGGACAGGCGTCCTACGAGCAGTACTTC

V: TRBV24-1
D: NA
length: 17
size: NA
J: TRBJ1-6
CDR3: CATSGHPRRQFVSPLHF
DNA: TGTGCCACCAGTGGCCACCCCCGGCGGCAGTTTGTTTCACCCCTCCACTTT

V: TRBV5-4
D: NA
length: 14
size: NA
J: TRBJ2-2
CDR3: CASRQTSDAGELFF
DNA: TGTGCCAGCAGACAAACGTCAGATGCCGGGGAGCTGTTTTTT

V: TRBV5-1
D: TRBD1
length: 14
size: few
J: TRBJ1-2
CDR3: CASRTGTGLEGYTF
DNA: TGCGCCAGCAGGACCGGGACAGGGTTGGAAGGCTACACCTTC

V: TRBV30
D: NA
length: 15
size: once
J: TRBJ1-1
CDR3: CAWSVPGEMNTEAFF
DNA: TGTGCCTGGAGTGTCCCCGGGGAGATGAACACTGAAGCTTTCTTT

V: TRBV30
D: TRBD2
length: 15
size: NA
J: TRBJ2-3
CDR3: CAWSLTSGRADTQYF
DNA: TGTGCCTGGAGTCTGACTAGCGGGAGGGCAGATACGCAGTATTTT

V: TRBV2
D: TRBD2
length: 16
size: NA
J: TRBJ2-1
CDR3: CASSEGLAGAYNEQFF
DNA: TGTGCCAGCAGCGAGGGACTAGCGGGTGCATACAATGAGCAGTTCTTC

V: TRBV5-6
D: NA
length: 15
size: NA
J: TRBJ1-3
CDR3: CASSGMWDSGDTIYF
DNA: TGTGCCAGCAGCGGAATGTGGGACTCCGGAGACACCATATATTTT

V: TRBV5-1
D: NA
length: 12
size: once
J: TRBJ2-1
CDR3: CASSVRGHEQFF
DNA: TGCGCCAGCAGCGTCAGGGGCCATGAGCAGTTCTTC

V: TRBV19
D: NA
length: 13
size: NA
J: TRBJ2-2
CDR3: CASWAGRTGELFF
DNA: TGTGCCAGTTGGGCAGGGAGGACCGGGGAGCTGTTTTTT

V: TRBV7-9
D: NA
length: 14
size: few
J: TRBJ1-1
CDR3: CASYEMGALTEAFF
DNA: TGTGCCAGCTACGAAATGGGGGCGCTCACTGAAGCTTTCTTT

V: TRBV25-1
D: NA
length: 14
size: NA
J: TRBJ1-2
CDR3: CASSPPTAAYGYTF
DNA: TGTGCCAGCAGCCCGCCCACAGCAGCCTATGGCTACACCTTC

V: TRBV19
D: NA
length: 12
size: NA
J: TRBJ1-1
CDR3: CASSPPNTEAFF
DNA: TGTGCCAGTAGTCCCCCAAACACTGAAGCTTTCTTT

V: TRBV18
D: TRBD1
length: 19
size: once
J: TRBJ2-6
CDR3: CASSPFAGGASHGANVLTF
DNA: TGTGCCAGCTCACCATTTGCAGGGGGCGCCTCACACGGGGCCAACGTCCTGACTTTC

V: TRBV6-1
D: NA
length: 17
size: NA
J: TRBJ1-2
CDR3: CASSGLISNRGSYGYTF
DNA: TGTGCCAGCAGTGGTCTTATTTCCAATCGAGGAAGCTATGGCTACACCTTC

V: TRBV4-1
D: TRBD2
length: 13
size: NA
J: TRBJ2-1
CDR3: CASSTRLARGKFF
DNA: TGCGCCAGCAGCACCCGACTAGCCCGGGGAAAGTTCTTC

V: TRBV6-4
D: TRBD1
length: 20
size: NA
J: TRBJ2-3
CDR3: CASSETQDSDRAHSTDTQYF
DNA: TGTGCCAGCAGTGAGACGCAGGATTCTGACAGGGCCCATAGCACAGATACGCAGTATTTT

V: TRBV2
D: NA
length: 16
size: NA
J: TRBJ1-5
CDR3: CASSELGAAMNQPQHF
DNA: TGTGCCAGCAGTGAACTGGGGGCGGCAATGAATCAGCCCCAGCATTTT

V: TRBV12-3/TRBV12-4
D: TRBD2
length: 13
size: NA
J: TRBJ2-3
CDR3: CATLLAGEDTQYF
DNA: TGTGCTACTCTTCTAGCGGGGGAAGATACGCAGTATTTT

V: TRBV27
D: TRBD1
length: 15
size: NA
J: TRBJ2-1
CDR3: CASSFLYRRQGGSFF
DNA: TGTGCCAGCAGTTTCCTTTATCGGAGACAGGGGGGTTCGTTCTTC

V: TRBV18
D: NA
length: 14
size: NA
J: TRBJ1-1
CDR3: CASSTGRENTEAFF
DNA: TGTGCCAGCTCAACCGGCCGGGAGAACACTGAAGCTTTCTTT

V: TRBV30
D: NA
length: 12
size: NA
J: TRBJ2-5
CDR3: CAWSVGGGTQYF
DNA: TGTGCCTGGAGTGTCGGAGGTGGGACCCAGTACTTC